One T cell receptor (beta chain) is described in this entry. This entry is derived from a study of blood T cell repertoires in COVID-19. Generated by immunoSEQ multiplex PCR, the TCRdb table keeps only in-frame clones and is missing some. The sample comprises about 200,000 clones, 88% of which are singletons, and around 1.5% rests with the top ten. Per the germline V gene, CDR1 is LNHDA and CDR2 is SQIVND (reference sequence). The CDR3 extends over 15 amino acids. Germline trimming cut 3 bases from V and 9 bases from J; bases unmatched to any gene: 6. Sequenced material: peripheral blood. This chain uses TRBV19 with TRBJ1-4; TRBD1 aligns across 11 bases. The source of this sequence is a man aged 18 to 29 with active or convalescent COVID-19. CDR3 nucleotide sequence: TGTGCCAGTAGTATTGCCGGGACAGGGGGTCAAAAACTGTTTTTT. Residues: CASSIAGTGGQKLFF.